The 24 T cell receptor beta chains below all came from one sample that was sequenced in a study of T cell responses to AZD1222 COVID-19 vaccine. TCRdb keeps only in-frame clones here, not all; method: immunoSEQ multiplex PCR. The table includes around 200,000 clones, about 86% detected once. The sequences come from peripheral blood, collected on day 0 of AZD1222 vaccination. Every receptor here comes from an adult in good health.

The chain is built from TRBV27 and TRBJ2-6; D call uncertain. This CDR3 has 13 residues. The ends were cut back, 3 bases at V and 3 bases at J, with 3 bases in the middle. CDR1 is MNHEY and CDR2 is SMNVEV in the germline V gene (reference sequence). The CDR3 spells CASSFGGANVLTF. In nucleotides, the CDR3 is TGTGCCAGCAGTTTCGGTGGGGCCAACGTCCTGACTTTC.

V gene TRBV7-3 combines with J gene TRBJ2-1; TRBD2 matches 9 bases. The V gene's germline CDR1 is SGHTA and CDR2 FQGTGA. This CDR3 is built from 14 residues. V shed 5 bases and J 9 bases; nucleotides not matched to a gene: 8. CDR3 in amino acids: CASSPVAGGSEQFF. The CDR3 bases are TGTGCCAGCAGCCCCGTTGCGGGGGGGAGTGAGCAGTTCTTC.

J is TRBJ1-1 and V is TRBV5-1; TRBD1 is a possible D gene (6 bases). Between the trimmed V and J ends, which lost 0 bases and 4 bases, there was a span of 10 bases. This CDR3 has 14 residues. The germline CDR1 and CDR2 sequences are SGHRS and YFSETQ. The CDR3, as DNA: TGCGCCAGCAGCTTGGGTGACAGGACCACTGAAGCTTTCTTT. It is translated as CASSLGDRTTEAFF. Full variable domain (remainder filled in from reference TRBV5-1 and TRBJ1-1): KAGVTQTPRYLIKTRGQQVTLSCSPISGHRSVSWYQQTPGQGLQFLFEYFSETQRNKGNFPGRFSGRQFSNSRSEMNVSTLELGDSALYLCASSLGDRTTEAFFGQGTRLTVV.

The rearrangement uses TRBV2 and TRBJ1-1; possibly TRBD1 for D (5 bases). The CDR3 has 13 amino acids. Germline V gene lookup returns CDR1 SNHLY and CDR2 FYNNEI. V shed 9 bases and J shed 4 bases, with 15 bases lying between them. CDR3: CASINLGGTEAFF. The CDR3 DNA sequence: TGTGCCAGTATAAATCTTGGGGGCACTGAAGCTTTCTTT. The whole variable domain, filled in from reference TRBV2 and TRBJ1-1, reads EPEVTQTPSHQVTQMGQEVILRCVPISNHLYFYWYRQILGQKVEFLVSFYNNEISEKSEIFDDQFSVERPDGSNFTLKIRSTKLEDSAMYFCASINLGGTEAFFGQGTRLTVV.

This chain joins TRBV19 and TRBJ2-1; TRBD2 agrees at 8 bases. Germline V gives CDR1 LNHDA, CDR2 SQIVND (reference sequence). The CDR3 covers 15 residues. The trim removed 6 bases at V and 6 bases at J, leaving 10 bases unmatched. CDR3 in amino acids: CASSPSQRGINEQFF. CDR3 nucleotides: TGTGCCAGTAGCCCCTCCCAGCGGGGGATCAATGAGCAGTTCTTC.

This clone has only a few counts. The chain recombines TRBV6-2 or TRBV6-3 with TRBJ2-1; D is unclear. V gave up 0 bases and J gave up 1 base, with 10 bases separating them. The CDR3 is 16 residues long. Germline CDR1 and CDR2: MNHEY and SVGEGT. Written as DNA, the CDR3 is TGTGCCAGCAGTTACTCCACAGCCGTGTCCTACAATGAGCAGTTCTTC. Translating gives CASSYSTAVSYNEQFF.

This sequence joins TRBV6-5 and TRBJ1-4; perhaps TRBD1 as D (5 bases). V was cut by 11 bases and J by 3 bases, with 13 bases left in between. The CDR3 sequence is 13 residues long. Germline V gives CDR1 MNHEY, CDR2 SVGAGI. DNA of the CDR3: TGTGCCGCACGGGGGGAGGCTAATGAAAAACTGTTTTTT. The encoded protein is CAARGEANEKLFF.

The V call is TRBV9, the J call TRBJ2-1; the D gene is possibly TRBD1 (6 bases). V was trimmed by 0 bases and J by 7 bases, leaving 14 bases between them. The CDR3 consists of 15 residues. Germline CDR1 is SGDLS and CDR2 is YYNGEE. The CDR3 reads CASSVETGWWNEQFF. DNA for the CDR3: TGTGCCAGCAGCGTAGAAACAGGGTGGTGGAATGAGCAGTTCTTC.

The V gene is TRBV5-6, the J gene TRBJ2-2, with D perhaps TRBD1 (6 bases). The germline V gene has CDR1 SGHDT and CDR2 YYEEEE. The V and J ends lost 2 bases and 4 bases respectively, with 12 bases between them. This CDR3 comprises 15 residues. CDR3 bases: TGTGCCAGCAGCTTAGGACAGATGGCCACCGGGGAGCTGTTTTTT. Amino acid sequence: CASSLGQMATGELFF.

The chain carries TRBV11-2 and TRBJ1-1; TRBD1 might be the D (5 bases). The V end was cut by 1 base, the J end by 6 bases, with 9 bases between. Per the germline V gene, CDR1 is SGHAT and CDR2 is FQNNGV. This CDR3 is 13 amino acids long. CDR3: CASSLASGAEAFF. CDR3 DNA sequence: TGTGCCAGCAGCTTAGCTTCGGGGGCTGAAGCTTTCTTT.

The DNA of the CDR3 is TGTGCCAGCAGCTTAGAAGGGATGAACACTGAAGCTTTCTTT. Translation gives CASSLEGMNTEAFF. The chain carries TRBV7-3 and TRBJ1-1; D is uncertain. CDR3 size: 14 residues. Germline-derived CDR1 and CDR2 are SGHTA and FQGTGA. V dropped 2 bases and J dropped 0 bases, with 7 bases sitting between them. Complete variable domain (other parts from reference TRBV7-3 and TRBJ1-1): GAGVSQTPSNKVTEKGKYVELRCDPISGHTALYWYRQSLGQGPEFLIYFQGTGAADDSGLPNDRFFAVRPEGSVSTLKIQRTERGDSAVYLCASSLEGMNTEAFFGQGTRLTVV.

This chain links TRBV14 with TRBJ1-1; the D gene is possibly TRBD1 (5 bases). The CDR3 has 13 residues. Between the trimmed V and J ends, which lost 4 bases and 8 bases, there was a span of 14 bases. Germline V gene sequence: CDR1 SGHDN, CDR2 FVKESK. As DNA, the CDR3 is TGTGCCAGCAGCCTGGCCAGGGTGGGAGAAGCTTTCTTT. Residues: CASSLARVGEAFF. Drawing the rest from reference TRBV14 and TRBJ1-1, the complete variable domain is EAGVTQFPSHSVIEKGQTVTLRCDPISGHDNLYWYRRVMGKEIKFLLHFVKESKQDESGMPNNRFLAERTGGTYSTLKVQPAELEDSGVYFCASSLARVGEAFFGQGTRLTVV.

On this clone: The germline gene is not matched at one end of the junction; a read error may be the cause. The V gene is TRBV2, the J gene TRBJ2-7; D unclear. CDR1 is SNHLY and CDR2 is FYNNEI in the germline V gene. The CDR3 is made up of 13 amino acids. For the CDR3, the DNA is TGTGCCAGCAGGGAAGGCGGCTCCTACGAGCAGTACTTC. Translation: CASREGGSYEQYF.

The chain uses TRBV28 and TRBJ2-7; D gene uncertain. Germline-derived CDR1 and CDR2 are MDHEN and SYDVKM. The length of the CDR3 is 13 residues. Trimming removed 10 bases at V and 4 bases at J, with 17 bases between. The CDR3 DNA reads TGTGCCATCTCGGGCAGGCCCCTGTACGAGCAGTACTTC. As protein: CAISGRPLYEQYF.

In DNA, the CDR3 is TGTGCCAGCCAGGCCAACTATGGCTACACCTTC. This sequence encodes CASQANYGYTF. The chain combines TRBV28 with TRBJ1-2; D remains unclear. V was pared by 8 bases and J by 2 bases, with 6 bases between. The germline V gene encodes CDR1 MDHEN and CDR2 SYDVKM. The CDR3 is made up of 11 amino acids.

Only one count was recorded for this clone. DNA for the CDR3: TGTGCCAGCAGCCCAAGTAACTATGGCTACACCTTC. This codes for CASSPSNYGYTF. The V call is TRBV28, the J call TRBJ1-2, with D hard to call. This CDR3 has 12 amino acids. Germline values: CDR1 MDHEN, CDR2 SYDVKM. V dropped 6 bases and J dropped 1 base, with 6 bases sitting between them.

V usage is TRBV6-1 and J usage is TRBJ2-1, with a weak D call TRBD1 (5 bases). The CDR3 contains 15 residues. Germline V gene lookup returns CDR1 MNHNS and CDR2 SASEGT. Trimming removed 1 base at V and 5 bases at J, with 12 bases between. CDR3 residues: CASSEDQGTNNEQFF. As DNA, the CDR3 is TGTGCCAGCAGTGAAGATCAGGGTACGAACAATGAGCAGTTCTTC.

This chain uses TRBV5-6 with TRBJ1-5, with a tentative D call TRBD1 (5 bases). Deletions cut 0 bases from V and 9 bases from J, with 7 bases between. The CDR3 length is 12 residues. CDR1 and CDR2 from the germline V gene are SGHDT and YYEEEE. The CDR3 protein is CASSLVGGPQHF. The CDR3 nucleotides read TGTGCCAGCAGCTTGGTGGGGGGGCCCCAGCATTTT.

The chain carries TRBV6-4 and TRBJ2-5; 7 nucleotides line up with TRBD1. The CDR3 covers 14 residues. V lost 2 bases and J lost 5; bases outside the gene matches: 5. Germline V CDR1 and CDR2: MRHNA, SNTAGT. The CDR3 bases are TGTGCCAGCAGTGACCCACAGGGGAGCGAGACCCAGTACTTC. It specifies CASSDPQGSETQYF.

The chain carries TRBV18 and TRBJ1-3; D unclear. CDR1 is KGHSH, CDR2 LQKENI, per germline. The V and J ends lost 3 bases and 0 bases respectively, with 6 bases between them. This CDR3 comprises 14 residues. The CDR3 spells CASSPPPSGNTIYF. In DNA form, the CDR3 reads TGTGCCAGCTCACCGCCGCCCTCTGGAAACACCATATATTTT. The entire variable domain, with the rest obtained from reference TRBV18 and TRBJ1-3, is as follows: NAGVMQNPRHLVRRRGQEARLRCSPMKGHSHVYWYRQLPEEGLKFMVYLQKENIIDESGMPKERFSAEFPKEGPSILRIQQVVRGDSAAYFCASSPPPSGNTIYFGEGSWLTVV.

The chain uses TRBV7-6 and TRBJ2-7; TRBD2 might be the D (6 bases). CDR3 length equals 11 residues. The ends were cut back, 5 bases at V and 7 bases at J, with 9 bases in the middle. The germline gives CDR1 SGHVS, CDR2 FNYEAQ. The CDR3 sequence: CASSQGLEQYF. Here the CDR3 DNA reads TGTGCCAGCAGCCAGGGACTGGAGCAGTACTTC.

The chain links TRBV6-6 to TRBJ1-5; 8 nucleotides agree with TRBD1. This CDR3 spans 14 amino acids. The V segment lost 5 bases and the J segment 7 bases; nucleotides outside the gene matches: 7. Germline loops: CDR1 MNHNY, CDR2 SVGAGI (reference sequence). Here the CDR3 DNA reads TGTGCCAGCAGTCCCGGACAGGGAGGGCAGCCCCAGCATTTT. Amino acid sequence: CASSPGQGGQPQHF.

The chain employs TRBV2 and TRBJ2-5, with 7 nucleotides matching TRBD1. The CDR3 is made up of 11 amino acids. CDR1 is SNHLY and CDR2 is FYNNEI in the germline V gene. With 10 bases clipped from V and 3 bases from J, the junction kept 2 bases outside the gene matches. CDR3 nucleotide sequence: TGTGCCACCGGACAGGAAGAGACCCAGTACTTC. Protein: CATGQEETQYF. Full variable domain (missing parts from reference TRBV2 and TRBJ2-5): EPEVTQTPSHQVTQMGQEVILRCVPISNHLYFYWYRQILGQKVEFLVSFYNNEISEKSEIFDDQFSVERPDGSNFTLKIRSTKLEDSAMYFCATGQEETQYFGPGTRLLVL.

The CDR3 protein is CATSPGTAYEQYF. The CDR3 DNA reads as TGTGCCACCAGCCCTGGGACAGCATACGAGCAGTACTTC. The chain couples TRBV15 to TRBJ2-7; 7 nucleotides align to TRBD1. V trimming: 5 bases; J trimming: 4 bases; junction bases outside the gene matches: 5. This CDR3 region has 13 residues. Germline loops: CDR1 LNHNV, CDR2 YYDKDF (reference sequence).